The clone carrying this T cell receptor beta chain has at least ten counts. V shed 5 bases and J 2 bases; nucleotides not matched to a gene: 5. The CDR3 consists of 16 residues. Germline V CDR1 and CDR2: SQVTM, ANQGSEA. These data come from a study of read filtering for tumor transcriptome and immune sequencing. Every patient had bone marrow sampled while the disease was active. From around 0.4 ug of RNA, a library with molecular barcoded alpha/delta and beta/gamma adaptors was made. One entry per CDR3 protein results from TCRdb running MiXCR on the reads. The sample carries approximately 57,000 distinct CDR3 sequences, approximately 13% recorded once.

The V and J genes are TRBV29-1 and TRBJ2-2; 13 nucleotides match TRBD2. Sequenced sample: a population of CD138-negative cells sorted from bone marrow. This sequence was found in a donor at least 40 years old with multiple myeloma. CDR3 in DNA: TGCAGCGTTCCGACTAGCGGGGGGTCTAACACCGGGGAGCTGTTTTTT. It is translated as CSVPTSGGSNTGELFF.